This TCR beta chain was recorded in a study of blood T cell repertoires in COVID-19. Looking at the study overall: Samples representing acute and convalescent COVID-19 were sourced from the United States, Italy and Spain. From T cells, B-cell-depleted T cells, or PBMCs came the material, which was cDNA or gDNA.

The CDR3 extends over 14 amino acids. Trimming took 6 bases from V and 2 from J; bases not matched to a gene: 6. The germline gives CDR1 SGHTA, CDR2 FQGTGA. Under the authors' procedure: The authors estimated nucleated cell counts from reference gene primer amplification. Clones were sequenced by immunoSEQ multiplex PCR, and TCRdb holds only the in-frame ones, with some missing. That table is the source of V, J and clone size, and D and trimming were worked out from the DNA. The table shows 62,000 or so clones, with approximately 86% occurring only once. V and J are TRBV7-3 and TRBJ1-1; TRBD1 matches at 7 bases. Sequenced sample: peripheral blood. This sequence originates from an older woman with acute or convalescent COVID-19. Here the CDR3 reads CASRQTGSNTEAFF. For the CDR3, the DNA is TGTGCCAGCAGGCAGACAGGGAGCAACACTGAAGCTTTCTTT.